The 8 T cell receptor beta chains in this list originate from one sample, sequenced in a study of T cells in localized non-small cell lung cancer. Repertoires were generated with immunoSEQ multiplex PCR, while TCRdb's copy carries only in-frame clones and drops some. The sample includes tens of thousands of clones, 80% to 85% of them seen just once. The input for sequencing was peripheral blood mononuclear cells, taken before any cancer treatment. These receptors originate from a man aged 40-75 years with stage III lung adenocarcinoma.

J is TRBJ2-4 and V is TRBV11-1; D might be TRBD2 (6 bases). The CDR3 extends over 15 amino acids. In germline, CDR1 is SGHAT, CDR2 FQDESV (reference sequence). V dropped 5 bases and J dropped 4 bases, with 15 bases sitting between them. The CDR3 spells CASSPEGSRKNIQYF. DNA of the CDR3: TGTGCCAGCAGCCCGGAGGGATCGCGAAAAAACATTCAGTACTTC.

This chain uses TRBV9 with TRBJ1-5, with 7 bases aligning to TRBD1. CDR1 is SGDLS and CDR2 is YYNGEE in the germline V gene. Trimming removed 8 bases from V and 5 bases from J; junction bases left unmatched: 7. The CDR3 is made up of 13 amino acids. The CDR3 is CASSNDRDQPQHF. Here the CDR3 DNA reads TGTGCCAGTTCCAACGACAGGGATCAGCCCCAGCATTTT.

The CDR3 bases are TGTGCCAGCAGACGACTAGCGCTCCAAGAGACCCAGTACTTC. Translated, it gives CASRRLALQETQYF. The chain has TRBV11-1 and TRBJ2-5, with TRBD2 matching 8 bases. Germline-derived CDR1 and CDR2 are SGHAT and FQDESV (reference sequence). This CDR3 comprises 14 residues. V lost 6 bases, J lost 1 base, and 4 bases stayed unmatched.

J is TRBJ2-5 and V is TRBV11-2; a possible D gene is TRBD2 (5 bases). Trimming shortened V by 4 bases and J by 5 bases, and 23 bases separated the two germline ends. CDR1 SGHAT and CDR2 FQNNGV come from the germline V gene. CDR3 length: 17 residues. For the CDR3, the DNA is TGTGCCAGCAGCTCCTGGGCGAGGGCGAGTCGTGACGAGACCCAGTACTTC. Translation: CASSSWARASRDETQYF.

This chain connects TRBV27 to TRBJ2-7; TRBD2 aligns across 15 bases. The ends lost 4 bases at V and 3 bases at J; junction bases unmatched: 10. Germline-derived CDR1 and CDR2 are MNHEY and SMNVEV (reference sequence). There are 18 residues in the CDR3. CDR3 loop: CASSSGLAGGQNVYEQYF. The CDR3 DNA follows: TGTGCCAGCAGTTCGGGACTAGCGGGGGGCCAGAACGTCTACGAGCAGTACTTC.

V and J are TRBV7-2 and TRBJ1-5, with D perhaps TRBD1 (6 bases). V lost 2 bases and J 3 bases, leaving 20 bases between the germline ends. Germline CDR1 and CDR2: SGHTA and FQGNSA. The CDR3 runs 18 residues. This CDR3 is CASSLNSLAGGFNQPQHF. The CDR3 DNA follows: TGTGCCAGCAGCTTAAATTCGTTGGCCGGGGGCTTCAATCAGCCCCAGCATTTT.

V and J are TRBV11-3 and TRBJ2-2; 10 bases align to TRBD1. Germline V gene data show CDR1 as SGHNT and CDR2 as YENEEA. The V segment lost 5 bases and the J segment 0 bases; nucleotides outside the gene matches: 6. The CDR3 sequence is 17 residues long. Here the CDR3 reads CASSRDRGIANTGELFF. The CDR3 nucleotides are TGTGCCAGCAGCCGGGACAGGGGCATAGCGAACACCGGGGAGCTGTTTTTT.

The chain is built from TRBV10-3 and TRBJ2-2, with TRBD1 identical over 9 bases. The germline CDR1 and CDR2 sequences are ENHRY and SYGVKD. The junction had 4 bases not matched to a gene; V was cut back by 11 bases and J by 3 bases. The CDR3 consists of 13 residues. This CDR3 is CAGGQGDTGELFF. In DNA form, the CDR3 reads TGTGCCGGGGGACAGGGCGACACCGGGGAGCTGTTTTTT.